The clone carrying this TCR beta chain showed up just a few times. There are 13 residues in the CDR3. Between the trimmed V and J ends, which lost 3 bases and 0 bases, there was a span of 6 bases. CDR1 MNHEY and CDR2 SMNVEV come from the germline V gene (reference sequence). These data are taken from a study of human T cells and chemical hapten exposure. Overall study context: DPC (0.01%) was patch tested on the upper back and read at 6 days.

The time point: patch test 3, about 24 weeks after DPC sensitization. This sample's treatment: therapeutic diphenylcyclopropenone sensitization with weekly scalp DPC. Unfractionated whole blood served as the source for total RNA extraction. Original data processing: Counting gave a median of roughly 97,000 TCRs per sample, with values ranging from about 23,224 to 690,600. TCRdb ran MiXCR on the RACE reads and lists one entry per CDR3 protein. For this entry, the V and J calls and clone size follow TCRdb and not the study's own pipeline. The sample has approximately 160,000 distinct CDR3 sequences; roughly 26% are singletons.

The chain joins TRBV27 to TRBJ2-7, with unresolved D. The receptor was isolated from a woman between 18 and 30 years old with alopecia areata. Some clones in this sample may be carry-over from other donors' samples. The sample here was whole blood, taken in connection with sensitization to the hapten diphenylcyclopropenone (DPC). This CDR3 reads CASSLINSYEQYF. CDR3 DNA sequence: TGTGCCAGCAGTTTGATTAACTCCTACGAGCAGTACTTC.